The rows below give T cell receptor beta chains drawn from one sample of a study of regulatory T cells in long-lasting Graves disease. TCRdb re-called the multiplex PCR reads through MiXCR, storing one row per CDR3 protein. The sample comprises about 420,000 distinct CDR3 sequences, approximately 16% of which are singletons, and about 25% rests with the top ten. This sample was shared with a second study, whose subject was T cells in Graves' hyperthyroidism and ophthalmopathy.

Sequencing was performed on peripheral blood mononuclear cells (PBMCs), taken at new diagnosis, from a patient treated with antithyroid drugs. All receptors come from a woman aged 18-35 years with Graves disease. CDR3s include the opening cysteine and the closing phenylalanine or tryptophan. The D gene is left open where the match is weak. Only part of the rows carry a size: once, few, many, or a class if the clone is expanded.

CDR3nt: TGTGCCAGCATGGCAGGGCGGGAAAACTACAATGAGCAGTTCTTC
CDR3aa: CASMAGRENYNEQFF
d_gene: -
j_gene: TRBJ2-1
v_gene: TRBV12-3/TRBV12-4
abundance: -

CDR3nt: TGTGCCAGCAGCGAAGGTTTAAAGGGGTTCTCAATAGACAATGAGCAGTTCTTC
CDR3aa: CASSEGLKGFSIDNEQFF
d_gene: -
j_gene: TRBJ2-1
v_gene: TRBV11-2
abundance: many

CDR3nt: TGTGCCAGCAGTTTTGGTTCAGCATCGACAGATACGCAGTATTTT
CDR3aa: CASSFGSASTDTQYF
d_gene: -
j_gene: TRBJ2-3
v_gene: TRBV28
abundance: many

CDR3nt: TGTGCCACAAAAGGGACTAGCGGAGACAATGAGCAGTTCTTC
CDR3aa: CATKGTSGDNEQFF
d_gene: TRBD2
j_gene: TRBJ2-1
v_gene: TRBV7-9
abundance: many

CDR3nt: TGTGCCAGCAGTGACTCTGAGGGATCCACAGATACGCAGTATTTT
CDR3aa: CASSDSEGSTDTQYF
d_gene: -
j_gene: TRBJ2-3
v_gene: TRBV6-4
abundance: many

CDR3nt: TGTGCCAGCAGTTTAGTGTCAGGTAGTCAGCCCCAGCATTTT
CDR3aa: CASSLVSGSQPQHF
d_gene: -
j_gene: TRBJ1-5
v_gene: TRBV12-3/TRBV12-4
abundance: -

CDR3nt: TGCAGTGCAGATACAGGGGGCTCTGAAGCTTTCTTT
CDR3aa: CSADTGGSEAFF
d_gene: TRBD1
j_gene: TRBJ1-1
v_gene: TRBV20-1
abundance: many

CDR3nt: TGCGCCAGCAGCTTGACAACCGGGACTAGCACTGAGCAGTTCTTC
CDR3aa: CASSLTTGTSTEQFF
d_gene: TRBD2
j_gene: TRBJ2-1
v_gene: TRBV5-1
abundance: few

CDR3nt: TGTGCCAGCACCCTTACCCCCTACTACGGAGCGGGTGAAAAAGGGACCCAGTACTTC
CDR3aa: CASTLTPYYGAGEKGTQYF
d_gene: -
j_gene: TRBJ2-5
v_gene: TRBV28
abundance: -

CDR3nt: TGTGCCAGTAGTATAAGAGGGGCTGGCCCTGAAGCTTTCTTT
CDR3aa: CASSIRGAGPEAFF
d_gene: -
j_gene: TRBJ1-1
v_gene: TRBV19
abundance: few

CDR3nt: TGTGCCAGCAGCCCGGGACAGGGTCAAAAACTGTTTTTT
CDR3aa: CASSPGQGQKLFF
d_gene: TRBD1
j_gene: TRBJ1-4
v_gene: TRBV7-6
abundance: few

CDR3nt: TGCGCCAGCAGCTTTGGGACAGCGGTTGTGGACATTCAGTACTTC
CDR3aa: CASSFGTAVVDIQYF
d_gene: TRBD1
j_gene: TRBJ2-4
v_gene: TRBV5-1
abundance: few

CDR3nt: TGCAGTGCTAGAGATGTAGCCGTGACACTCTTCGGCGAGCAGTACTTC
CDR3aa: CSARDVAVTLFGEQYF
d_gene: -
j_gene: TRBJ2-7
v_gene: TRBV20-1
abundance: few

CDR3nt: TGTGCCAGCAGACAGGGGATTCACACAGATACGCAGTATTTT
CDR3aa: CASRQGIHTDTQYF
d_gene: TRBD1
j_gene: TRBJ2-3
v_gene: TRBV6-1
abundance: many

CDR3nt: TGTGCCACCAGTGATTTGCGGGGGGCGGACCTGGGGTACGAGCAGTACTTC
CDR3aa: CATSDLRGADLGYEQYF
d_gene: -
j_gene: TRBJ2-7
v_gene: TRBV24-1
abundance: -

CDR3nt: TGCGCCAGCAGCCCACCCCTACTAGCGGCCGGGACCAATGAGCAGTTCTTC
CDR3aa: CASSPPLLAAGTNEQFF
d_gene: TRBD2
j_gene: TRBJ2-1
v_gene: TRBV5-1
abundance: -

CDR3nt: TGTGCCAGCAGCCGGGGGAGAACCTACGAGCAGTACTTC
CDR3aa: CASSRGRTYEQYF
d_gene: -
j_gene: TRBJ2-7
v_gene: TRBV7-2
abundance: many

CDR3nt: TGCAGTGCTAGAGATTACAACGAGCAGTACTTC
CDR3aa: CSARDYNEQYF
d_gene: -
j_gene: TRBJ2-7
v_gene: TRBV20-1
abundance: -

CDR3nt: TGTGCCAGCAGCTATCGAGGGTTTGGAAAAGGGAGCTACGAGCAGTACTTC
CDR3aa: CASSYRGFGKGSYEQYF
d_gene: -
j_gene: TRBJ2-7
v_gene: TRBV5-8
abundance: many

CDR3nt: TGTGCCAGCACCCTTACAGGCCCCAACACTGAAGCTTTCTTT
CDR3aa: CASTLTGPNTEAFF
d_gene: -
j_gene: TRBJ1-1
v_gene: TRBV6-1
abundance: many

CDR3nt: TGTGCCAGCAGCTCTAGCGGGAGCGTCTACAATGAGCAGTTCTTC
CDR3aa: CASSSSGSVYNEQFF
d_gene: TRBD2
j_gene: TRBJ2-1
v_gene: TRBV9
abundance: -

CDR3nt: TGTGCCAGCAGGAGGGAGGATTACAATGAGCAGTTCTTC
CDR3aa: CASRREDYNEQFF
d_gene: -
j_gene: TRBJ2-1
v_gene: TRBV6-1
abundance: -

CDR3nt: TGCGCCAGCAGCTTAACTAGGAGGGGAAGGGATACGCAGTATTTT
CDR3aa: CASSLTRRGRDTQYF
d_gene: -
j_gene: TRBJ2-3
v_gene: TRBV5-1
abundance: few

CDR3nt: TGCAGCGTTGTACTAGCGGGAAGAGGTACAGATACGCAGTATTTT
CDR3aa: CSVVLAGRGTDTQYF
d_gene: TRBD2
j_gene: TRBJ2-3
v_gene: TRBV29-1
abundance: many

CDR3nt: TGTGCCAGCAGTTACAGGGAGGGGTCCTACGAGCAGTACTTC
CDR3aa: CASSYREGSYEQYF
d_gene: -
j_gene: TRBJ2-7
v_gene: TRBV7-9
abundance: -

CDR3nt: TGTGCCAGCAGCGTAGAACTAGCGGATAAGAACACCGGGGAGCTGTTTTTT
CDR3aa: CASSVELADKNTGELFF
d_gene: TRBD2
j_gene: TRBJ2-2
v_gene: TRBV9
abundance: -

CDR3nt: TGTGCCAGCAGTTACAGGGGGCGCGGTGGGGCCAACGTCCTGACTTTC
CDR3aa: CASSYRGRGGANVLTF
d_gene: TRBD1
j_gene: TRBJ2-6
v_gene: TRBV12-3/TRBV12-4
abundance: many

CDR3nt: TGTGCCAGCAGTTTCCGGGGACAGGGCGGTGGCTACACCTTC
CDR3aa: CASSFRGQGGGYTF
d_gene: TRBD1
j_gene: TRBJ1-2
v_gene: TRBV27
abundance: many

CDR3nt: TGTGCCAGCAGTGTGTTGGCCGGGGAGCTGTTTTTT
CDR3aa: CASSVLAGELFF
d_gene: -
j_gene: TRBJ2-2
v_gene: TRBV6-1
abundance: many

CDR3nt: TGTGCCAGCAGGCCGGGGCCGGGGCCAGCCTATGGCTACACCTTC
CDR3aa: CASRPGPGPAYGYTF
d_gene: -
j_gene: TRBJ1-2
v_gene: TRBV12-3/TRBV12-4
abundance: -

CDR3nt: TGTGCCAGCAGTTACTCGGACAGGGCCGAGCAGTACTTC
CDR3aa: CASSYSDRAEQYF
d_gene: TRBD1
j_gene: TRBJ2-7
v_gene: TRBV6-5
abundance: many

CDR3nt: TGTGCCAGCAGCCCTAGGAGGGGGACAGAGAATTACAATGAGCAGTTCTTC
CDR3aa: CASSPRRGTENYNEQFF
d_gene: -
j_gene: TRBJ2-1
v_gene: TRBV2
abundance: many

CDR3nt: TGTGCCAGCAGTTACGGCTGGCGACAGGGCGGAAGGAATCAGCCCCAGCATTTT
CDR3aa: CASSYGWRQGGRNQPQHF
d_gene: TRBD1
j_gene: TRBJ1-5
v_gene: TRBV6-2/TRBV6-3
abundance: many

CDR3nt: TGTGCCAGCAGCTTGAGAGGGAGCGACTACAATGAGCAGTTCTTC
CDR3aa: CASSLRGSDYNEQFF
d_gene: -
j_gene: TRBJ2-1
v_gene: TRBV11-3
abundance: many

CDR3nt: TGTGCCATCAGTGGGACAGGGTCGGGAGATACGCAGTATTTT
CDR3aa: CAISGTGSGDTQYF
d_gene: TRBD1
j_gene: TRBJ2-3
v_gene: TRBV10-3
abundance: many

CDR3nt: TGTGCCAGCAGGAAGCACGACACTGAGCAGTTCTTC
CDR3aa: CASRKHDTEQFF
d_gene: -
j_gene: TRBJ2-1
v_gene: TRBV6-1
abundance: few

CDR3nt: TGTGCCAGTAGTATCCTAGACCACAATGAGCAGTTCTTC
CDR3aa: CASSILDHNEQFF
d_gene: -
j_gene: TRBJ2-1
v_gene: TRBV19
abundance: few

CDR3nt: TGTGCCAGCAGTACGACAGGGGCCAACACCGGGGAGCTGTTTTTT
CDR3aa: CASSTTGANTGELFF
d_gene: TRBD1
j_gene: TRBJ2-2
v_gene: TRBV6-2/TRBV6-3
abundance: -

CDR3nt: TGTGCCAGCAGCTCCACCTCGGTTGGCAATCAGCCCCAGCATTTT
CDR3aa: CASSSTSVGNQPQHF
d_gene: -
j_gene: TRBJ1-5
v_gene: TRBV6-1
abundance: many

CDR3nt: TGTGCCAGCACCCAATCGGTCCATGAGAGCAATCAGCCCCAGCATTTT
CDR3aa: CASTQSVHESNQPQHF
d_gene: -
j_gene: TRBJ1-5
v_gene: TRBV6-1
abundance: -

CDR3nt: TGTGCCAGCAGTCCGGGGCAAGCCTACAAGACCCAGTACTTC
CDR3aa: CASSPGQAYKTQYF
d_gene: -
j_gene: TRBJ2-5
v_gene: TRBV2
abundance: -

CDR3nt: TGCGCCAGCGGGAGGGATGAGCAGTTCTTC
CDR3aa: CASGRDEQFF
d_gene: TRBD2
j_gene: TRBJ2-1
v_gene: TRBV10-2
abundance: -